One and the same sample provided the 17 T cell receptor beta chains below, sequenced in a study of CD8+ T cells in alopecia areata. RNA was isolated and reverse transcribed to cDNA, the sequencing template. The repertoire was sequenced with immunoSEQ multiplex PCR; TCRdb's copy has only in-frame clones and lacks some. The table includes about 98,000 clones, 35% to 50% detected once. The sample consisted of CD4+ T cells sorted from blood. All receptors come from a human donor with alopecia areata.

In DNA, the CDR3 is TGTGCCAGCAGTGTGACCCGCTCCGCTGATGAGCAGTTCTTC. It specifies CASSVTRSADEQFF. This chain joins TRBV2 and TRBJ2-1; D gene uncertain. This CDR3 has 14 amino acids. Trimming removed 4 bases from V and 8 bases from J, with 15 bases in between. In germline, CDR1 is SNHLY, CDR2 FYNNEI. The whole variable domain, remainder taken from reference TRBV2 and TRBJ2-1, is EPEVTQTPSHQVTQMGQEVILRCVPISNHLYFYWYRQILGQKVEFLVSFYNNEISEKSEIFDDQFSVERPDGSNFTLKIRSTKLEDSAMYFCASSVTRSADEQFFGPGTRLTVL.

Written as DNA, the CDR3 is TGCGCCACCGGACTAGCGGGGCCCAATGAGCAGTTCTTC. As protein: CATGLAGPNEQFF. This chain joins TRBV5-1 and TRBJ2-1, with 12 bases matching TRBD2. Trimming cost V 9 bases and J 6 bases; bases outside gene matches: 4. CDR3 length: 13 amino acids. In germline, CDR1 is SGHRS, CDR2 YFSETQ.

The V gene is TRBV6-5, the J gene TRBJ2-3; unclear D gene. Deletions cut 2 bases from V and 6 bases from J, with 9 bases between. The CDR3 loop spans 13 amino acids. Germline values: CDR1 MNHEY, CDR2 SVGAGI. CDR3 sequence: CASSYQNEDTQYF. The CDR3 DNA reads as TGTGCCAGCAGTTACCAGAACGAGGATACGCAGTATTTT.

V gene TRBV29-1 combines with J gene TRBJ1-5, with a weak D call TRBD1 (6 bases). This CDR3 spans 13 amino acids. Germline lookup yields CDR1 SQVTM and CDR2 ANQGSEA. Trimming removed 5 bases from V and 4 bases from J, with 12 bases in between. CDR3 DNA sequence: TGCAGCGTTAGGACAGACGTAAATCAGCCCCAGCATTTT. Amino acid sequence: CSVRTDVNQPQHF.

This clone was recorded a few times. CDR3 DNA: TGCGCCAGCAGCCTTCGGGTGTTGGGAGAAGAGACCCAGTACTTC. Its protein is CASSLRVLGEETQYF. This sequence joins TRBV4-1 and TRBJ2-5, with a tentative D call TRBD2 (5 bases). Per germline, CDR1 MGHRA and CDR2 YSYEKL. V was shortened by 4 bases and J by 3 bases, with 15 bases between the two germline ends. The CDR3 runs to 15 residues.

About this clone: This specimen includes other DNA sequences encoding the same CDR3. The V gene is TRBV30, the J gene TRBJ1-1; no clear D gene. V was clipped by 3 bases and J by 1 base, with 9 bases between them. The CDR3 runs to 13 residues. Germline CDR1 is GTSNPN and CDR2 is SVGIG (reference sequence). The CDR3, as DNA: TGTGCCTGGAGGCTTGGGCAGAACACTGAAGCTTTCTTT. Its translation is CAWRLGQNTEAFF.

The V and J genes are TRBV6-5 and TRBJ2-2; TRBD2 agrees at 12 bases. Germline CDR1 reads MNHEY; CDR2 reads SVGAGI. CDR3 length equals 15 residues. Trimming took 6 bases from V and 1 from J; bases not matched to a gene: 0. CDR3 residues: CASRTSGGNTGELFF. The CDR3 bases are TGTGCCAGCAGGACTAGCGGGGGGAACACCGGGGAGCTGTTTTTT.

This chain uses TRBV29-1 with TRBJ2-3; D tentatively fits TRBD1 or TRBD2 (5 bases each). Trimming cost V 7 bases and J 0 bases, with 11 bases left between them. From germline, CDR1 is SQVTM and CDR2 ANQGSEA. There are 13 residues in the CDR3. The CDR3 reads CSAGRLSTDTQYF. In DNA, the CDR3 is TGCAGCGCGGGGCGACTGAGCACAGATACGCAGTATTTT.

The chain carries TRBV30 and TRBJ2-1; 8 bases line up with TRBD2. The junction had 6 bases not matched to a gene; V was cut back by 7 bases and J by 4 bases. The germline V gene has CDR1 GTSNPN and CDR2 SVGIG (reference sequence). This CDR3 contains 13 residues. CDR3 residues: CASSGGSYNEQFF. The CDR3 coding sequence is TGTGCCTCTTCGGGGGGGAGTTACAATGAGCAGTTCTTC.

This clone showed up just a few times. This chain links TRBV29-1 with TRBJ2-3, with D unresolved. CDR3 length: 11 amino acids. V was cut by 1 base and J by 10 bases, with 9 bases left in between. Germline lookup yields CDR1 SQVTM and CDR2 ANQGSEA. In nucleotides, the CDR3 is TGCAGCGTTGAAGTAGGGATGGCGCAGTATTTT. Encoded protein: CSVEVGMAQYF.

This clone has only a few counts. This rearrangement joins TRBV5-1 to TRBJ2-2; no definite D call. The CDR3 spans 13 residues. The V end lost 4 bases, the J end lost 2 bases, and 6 bases lay between the germline ends. Germline V gene lookup returns CDR1 SGHRS and CDR2 YFSETQ. The CDR3 DNA sequence: TGCGCCAGCAGCGAGGACAACACCGGGGAGCTGTTTTTT. Protein: CASSEDNTGELFF.

The chain joins TRBV7-2 to TRBJ2-7; either TRBD1 or TRBD2 may fit D (6 bases each). CDR3 size: 15 residues. Germline CDR1 SGHTA, CDR2 FQGNSA. V lost 1 base and J lost 2, with 12 bases in between. CDR3 region: CASSLEGGSTYEQYF. The CDR3 coding sequence is TGTGCCAGCAGCTTAGAGGGGGGTAGTACCTACGAGCAGTACTTC.

This clone was seen a few times. The rearrangement joins TRBV6-6 to TRBJ1-5; D ambiguous. CDR3 length: 12 residues. Trimming removed 6 bases from V and 7 bases from J, with 10 bases in between. Germline V CDR1 and CDR2: MNHNY, SVGAGI (reference sequence). CDR3 coding DNA: TGTGCCAGCAGCCCGCACCAGCAGCCCCAGCATTTT. Protein: CASSPHQQPQHF.

This clone has just a few counts. The CDR3 bases are TGTGCCAGCAGCTTGGTTGACACTGAAGCTTTCTTT. Translated: CASSLVDTEAFF. The chain recombines TRBV5-4 with TRBJ1-1; D is ambiguous. The V gene lost 0 bases and the J gene lost 3 bases, with 3 bases spanning the gap. Germline lookup yields CDR1 SGHNT and CDR2 YYREEE (reference sequence). There are 12 residues in the CDR3.

The chain joins TRBV7-2 to TRBJ2-7; D may match TRBD1 or TRBD2 (6 bases each). The V and J ends lost 1 base and 2 bases respectively, with 9 bases between them. CDR3 size: 14 residues. Germline V gene data show CDR1 as SGHTA and CDR2 as FQGNSA. Here the CDR3 DNA reads TGTGCCAGCAGCTTAGGAAGGGGGGCCTACGAGCAGTACTTC. Protein sequence: CASSLGRGAYEQYF.

The J gene is TRBJ2-4, the V gene TRBV9; TRBD1 agrees at 9 bases. CDR1 SGDLS and CDR2 YYNGEE come from the germline V gene. V shed 1 base, J shed 8 bases, and the junction held 10 bases outside the gene matches. This CDR3 contains 16 residues. CDR3 coding DNA: TGTGCCAGCAGCGTAACCTCAGGGACAGGGAGGGACATTCAGTACTTC. Translation: CASSVTSGTGRDIQYF.

The rearrangement joins TRBV29-1 to TRBJ2-5, with unresolved D. The CDR3 contains 12 residues. V shed 5 bases and J shed 3 bases, with 10 bases lying between them. Germline V gene data show CDR1 as SQVTM and CDR2 as ANQGSEA. CDR3 residues: CSVITVEETQYF. CDR3 coding DNA: TGCAGCGTTATAACAGTAGAAGAGACCCAGTACTTC. The full variable domain, in which reference TRBV29-1 and TRBJ2-5 provide the parts outside the CDR3, is SAVISQKPSRDICQRGTSLTIQCQVDSQVTMMFWYRQQPGQSLTLIATANQGSEATYESGFVIDKFPISRPNLTFSTLTVSNMSPEDSSIYLCSVITVEETQYFGPGTRLLVL.